Shown below are 8 T cell receptor beta chains from a single sample sequenced in a study of T cell changes during pregnancy in multiple sclerosis. Here immunoSEQ multiplex PCR was the method, and the copy in TCRdb shows in-frame clones only, minus some. The table shows around 30,000 clones, with less than 95% occurring only once. This specimen was CD8+ T cells from peripheral blood mononuclear cells, taken in the second trimester of pregnancy. The receptors come from a female donor with multiple sclerosis, enrolled in a pregnancy study.

The V gene is TRBV2, the J gene TRBJ2-3, with 9 bases aligning to TRBD1. Trimming cost V 2 bases and J 4 bases; bases outside gene matches: 13. The CDR3 has 18 residues. The germline gives CDR1 SNHLY, CDR2 FYNNEI. CDR3 region: CASSEIGSGDRVSDTQYF. The CDR3 DNA follows: TGTGCCAGCAGTGAAATAGGCTCTGGGGACAGGGTTTCAGATACGCAGTATTTT. The whole variable domain, filled in from reference TRBV2 and TRBJ2-3, reads EPEVTQTPSHQVTQMGQEVILRCVPISNHLYFYWYRQILGQKVEFLVSFYNNEISEKSEIFDDQFSVERPDGSNFTLKIRSTKLEDSAMYFCASSEIGSGDRVSDTQYFGPGTRLTVL.

The DNA of the CDR3 is TGTGCCAGCAGTATAGCGGGGTACAATGAGCAGTTCTTC. It encodes CASSIAGYNEQFF. The chain is built from TRBV6-5 and TRBJ2-1, with 8 bases aligning to TRBD2. The CDR3 consists of 13 residues. In germline, CDR1 is MNHEY, CDR2 SVGAGI. V shed 5 bases, J shed 4 bases, and the junction held 1 base outside the gene matches.

The chain uses TRBV4-1 and TRBJ2-1; 10 bases agree with TRBD2. In germline, CDR1 is MGHRA, CDR2 YSYEKL. The CDR3 has 17 residues. V was pared by 3 bases and J by 0 bases, with 5 bases of the junction left unmatched. CDR3 amino acids: CASSQDPSGSSYNEQFF. The CDR3 bases are TGCGCCAGCAGCCAGGATCCTAGCGGGAGCTCCTACAATGAGCAGTTCTTC.

V is TRBV4-3 and J is TRBJ2-7, with TRBD2 as a possible D gene (5 bases). V lost 1 base to trimming and J lost 3 bases, with 13 bases between them. This CDR3 spans 15 amino acids. Germline V lookup: CDR1 LGHNA, CDR2 YSLEER. CDR3 protein: CASSQARGSLYEQYF. The CDR3 coding sequence is TGCGCCAGCAGCCAAGCCCGGGGTTCACTCTACGAGCAGTACTTC.

This clone is a singleton in its sample. The chain employs TRBV19 and TRBJ2-7; D is undetermined. This CDR3 contains 14 residues. V lost 1 base and J 0 bases, leaving 7 bases between the germline ends. CDR1 and CDR2 from the germline V gene are LNHDA and SQIVND (reference sequence). Here the CDR3 DNA reads TGTGCCAGTAGTATAGGCCCGAGCTCCTACGAGCAGTACTTC. Its translation is CASSIGPSSYEQYF.

The chain uses TRBV6-1 and TRBJ1-3, with 7 bases lining up with TRBD1. The CDR3 has 16 amino acids. Germline CDR1 is MNHNS and CDR2 is SASEGT. The junction had 6 bases not matched to a gene; V was cut back by 0 bases and J by 4 bases. This CDR3 is CASSEAEGARGNTIYF. The CDR3 DNA reads TGTGCCAGCAGTGAAGCAGAGGGGGCGCGGGGAAACACCATATATTTT.

The V call is TRBV6-4, the J call TRBJ2-1; no definite D call. Germline CDR1 and CDR2: MRHNA and SNTAGT. The CDR3 runs to 13 residues. With 5 bases removed from V and 6 bases from J, the gap between germline ends came to 11 bases. In nucleotides, the CDR3 is TGTGCCAGCAGTACCTCTAGTGCCAATGAGCAGTTCTTC. This sequence encodes CASSTSSANEQFF.

This chain uses TRBV6-5 with TRBJ2-7, with D unresolved. The germline V and J ends were trimmed by 4 bases and 4 bases, with 20 bases remaining between them. Germline-derived CDR1 and CDR2 are MNHEY and SVGAGI. There are 16 residues in the CDR3. The CDR3 DNA reads TGTGCCAGCAGTTCCGCAAGTGTCCGCGTTTTATACGAGCAGTACTTC. This encodes CASSSASVRVLYEQYF.